One sample yielded the 7 T cell receptor beta chains listed below, sequenced in a study of T cell responses to AZD1222 COVID-19 vaccine. The table came from immunoSEQ multiplex PCR; TCRdb's copy has only in-frame clones and leaves some out. In the table there are about 82,000 clones, 90% to 95% of which are singletons. The input for sequencing was peripheral blood, taken on day 0 of AZD1222 vaccination. The receptors here all came from an adult in good health.

The rearrangement joins TRBV2 to TRBJ2-7; D gene uncertain. CDR3 length: 12 residues. Germline-derived CDR1 and CDR2 are SNHLY and FYNNEI. Trimming pared 6 bases from V and 7 bases from J, leaving 13 bases between. The DNA for the CDR3 is TGTGCCAGCAGAAACCCTCCCGGGGAGCAGTACTTC. Protein: CASRNPPGEQYF.

V is TRBV5-1 and J is TRBJ1-1, with D uncertain. CDR3 length equals 15 residues. V gave up 4 bases and J gave up 0 bases, with 13 bases separating them. Per the germline V gene, CDR1 is SGHRS and CDR2 is YFSETQ. The CDR3 region is CASSTNAVVNTEAFF. In nucleotides, the CDR3 is TGCGCCAGCAGCACCAACGCGGTCGTGAACACTGAAGCTTTCTTT.

This sequence joins TRBV13 and TRBJ2-3; TRBD2 matches at 7 bases. Trimming cost V 7 bases and J 3 bases; bases outside gene matches: 10. The CDR3 is 15 amino acids. The germline V gene encodes CDR1 PRHDT and CDR2 FYEKMQ (reference sequence). CDR3 in DNA: TGTGCCAGCATGGGGGTGACGGGGGGAACAGATACGCAGTATTTT. This codes for CASMGVTGGTDTQYF.

This clone has a single count. The chain has TRBV19 and TRBJ1-1; unclear D gene. V was pared by 5 bases and J by 1 base, with 14 bases between. The germline V gene has CDR1 LNHDA and CDR2 SQIVND (reference sequence). This CDR3 is built from 15 residues. The CDR3 reads CASSSVGLGNTEAFF. In DNA, the CDR3 is TGTGCCAGTAGTTCCGTGGGATTAGGGAACACTGAAGCTTTCTTT.

This chain connects TRBV14 to TRBJ1-2; D gene ambiguous. The CDR3 loop spans 12 amino acids. Between the trimmed V and J ends, which lost 0 bases and 8 bases, there was a span of 7 bases. The germline CDR1 and CDR2 sequences are SGHDN and FVKESK. This CDR3 is CASSQDTVGYTF. The CDR3 DNA is TGTGCCAGCAGCCAAGATACGGTGGGCTACACCTTC.

The V gene is TRBV10-2, the J gene TRBJ1-5, with no clear D. The CDR3 runs 16 residues. Germline CDR1 reads WSHSY; CDR2 reads SAAADI. Deletions cut 4 bases from V and 0 bases from J, with 13 bases between. In nucleotides, the CDR3 is TGCGCCAGCAGTGGCCCAGGATACTATAGCAATCAGCCCCAGCATTTT. It codes for CASSGPGYYSNQPQHF.

The chain employs TRBV15 and TRBJ1-1; D remains unclear. The V gene lost 0 bases and the J gene lost 1 base, with 6 bases spanning the gap. Germline CDR1 LNHNV, CDR2 YYDKDF (reference sequence). There are 14 residues in the CDR3. This CDR3 is CATSRDRSNTEAFF. In DNA form, the CDR3 reads TGTGCCACCAGCAGAGATCGGTCGAACACTGAAGCTTTCTTT.